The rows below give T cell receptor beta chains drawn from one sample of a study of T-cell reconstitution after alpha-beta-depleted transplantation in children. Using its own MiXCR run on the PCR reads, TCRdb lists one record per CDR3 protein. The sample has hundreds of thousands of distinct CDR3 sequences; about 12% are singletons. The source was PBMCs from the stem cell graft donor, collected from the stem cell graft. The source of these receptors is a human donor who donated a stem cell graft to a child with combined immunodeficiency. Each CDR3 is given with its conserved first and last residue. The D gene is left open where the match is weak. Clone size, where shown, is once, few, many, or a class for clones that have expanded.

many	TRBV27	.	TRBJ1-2	CASSPDSIYGYTF	TGTGCCAGCAGTCCCGACAGTATCTATGGCTACACCTTC
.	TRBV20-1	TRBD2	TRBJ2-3	CSASGRSGADTQYF	TGCAGTGCTAGCGGGAGGAGCGGAGCAGATACGCAGTATTTT
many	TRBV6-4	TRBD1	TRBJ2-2	CASSQTGVTGELFF	TGTGCCAGCAGTCAAACAGGGGTCACCGGGGAGCTGTTTTTT
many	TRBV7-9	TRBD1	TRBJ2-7	CASSSQGYEQYF	TGTGCCAGCAGTTCACAGGGGTACGAGCAGTACTTC
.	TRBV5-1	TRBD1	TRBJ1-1	CASSSGGQGFAAFF	TGCGCCAGCAGCTCGGGAGGACAGGGATTTGCAGCTTTCTTT
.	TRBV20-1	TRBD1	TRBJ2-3	CSAISGQGSTDTQYF	TGCAGTGCTATCTCGGGACAGGGGTCCACAGATACGCAGTATTTT
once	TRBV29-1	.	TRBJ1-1	CSVVQRNTEAFF	TGCAGCGTTGTGCAGAGGAACACTGAAGCTTTCTTT
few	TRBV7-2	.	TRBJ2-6	CASSLGRAGANVLTF	TGTGCCAGCAGCTTAGGAAGGGCTGGGGCCAACGTCCTGACTTTC
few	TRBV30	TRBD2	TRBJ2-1	CAWNRLAVLNEQFF	TGTGCCTGGAACCGACTAGCGGTTTTGAATGAGCAGTTCTTC
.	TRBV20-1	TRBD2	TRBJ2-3	CSARDSLAGDADTQYF	TGCAGTGCTAGAGATTCCCTAGCGGGAGATGCAGATACGCAGTATTTT
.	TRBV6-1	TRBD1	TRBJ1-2	CASTERTGANYGYTF	TGTGCCAGCACCGAGCGGACAGGAGCTAACTATGGCTACACCTTC
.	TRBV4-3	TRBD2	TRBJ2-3	CASSPGVSGAGDTQYF	TGCGCCAGCAGCCCCGGTGTTAGCGGGGCTGGAGATACGCAGTATTTT
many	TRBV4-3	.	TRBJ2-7	CASSQESGRSSYEQYF	TGCGCCAGCAGCCAAGAGTCAGGGAGGAGCTCCTACGAGCAGTACTTC
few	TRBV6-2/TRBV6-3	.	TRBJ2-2	CASSYSAVTGELFF	TGTGCCAGCAGTTACTCGGCAGTTACCGGGGAGCTGTTTTTT
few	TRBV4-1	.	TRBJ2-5	CASSRRDGGQETQYF	TGCGCCAGCAGCCGAAGGGACGGAGGCCAAGAGACCCAGTACTTC
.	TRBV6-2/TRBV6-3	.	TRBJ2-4	CASSWGRGLAKNIQYF	TGTGCCAGCAGTTGGGGTCGAGGTCTAGCCAAAAACATTCAGTACTTC
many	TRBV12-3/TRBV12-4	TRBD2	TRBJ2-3	CASSSGTSANTDTQYF	TGTGCCAGCAGTTCGGGGACTAGCGCGAACACAGATACGCAGTATTTT
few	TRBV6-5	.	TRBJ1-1	CASSYSGGAGNTEAFF	TGTGCCAGCAGTTACTCTGGCGGGGCTGGAAACACTGAAGCTTTCTTT
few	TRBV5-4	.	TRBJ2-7	CASSRGPLSEQYF	TGTGCCAGCAGCCGTGGCCCTCTCTCCGAGCAGTACTTC
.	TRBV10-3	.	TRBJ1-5	CAISTGLDHQPQHF	TGTGCCATCAGCACAGGGTTGGATCATCAGCCCCAGCATTTT
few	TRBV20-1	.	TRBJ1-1	CSATPDRFGTEAFF	TGCAGTGCGACCCCCGACAGGTTCGGGACTGAAGCTTTCTTT
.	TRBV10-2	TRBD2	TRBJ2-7	CASSEGGVEQYF	TGCGCCAGCAGTGAGGGGGGGGTCGAGCAGTACTTC
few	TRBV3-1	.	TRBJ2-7	CASSQDRRLDSYEQYF	TGTGCCAGCAGCCAAGATCGTCGGCTAGACAGTTACGAGCAGTACTTC
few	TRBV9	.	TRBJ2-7	CASSVNENEQYF	TGTGCCAGCAGCGTAAATGAGAACGAGCAGTACTTC
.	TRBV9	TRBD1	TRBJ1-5	CASGPGGGNQPQHF	TGTGCCAGCGGCCCAGGGGGTGGCAATCAGCCCCAGCATTTT
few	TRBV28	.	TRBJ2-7	CASRMGRRSSYEQYF	TGTGCCAGCAGAATGGGACGGAGAAGCTCCTACGAGCAGTACTTC
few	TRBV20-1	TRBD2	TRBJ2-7	CSARLAGGTYEQYF	TGCAGTGCTAGGCTAGCGGGGGGGACCTACGAGCAGTACTTC
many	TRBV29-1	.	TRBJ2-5	CSVRPQETQYF	TGCAGCGTCCGCCCGCAAGAGACCCAGTACTTC
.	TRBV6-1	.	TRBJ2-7	CASSATGFSYEQYF	TGTGCCAGCAGTGCCACAGGGTTTTCCTACGAGCAGTACTTC
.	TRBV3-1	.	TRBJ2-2	CASSQDLITGELFF	TGTGCCAGCAGCCAAGATCTGATCACCGGGGAGCTGTTTTTT
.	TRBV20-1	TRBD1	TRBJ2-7	CSARDGSGQGIYEQYF	TGCAGTGCTAGAGATGGGTCCGGACAGGGGATCTACGAGCAGTACTTC
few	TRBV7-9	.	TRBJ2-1	CASRSPPGEQFF	TGTGCCAGCAGGTCCCCCCCAGGGGAGCAGTTCTTC
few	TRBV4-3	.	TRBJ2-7	CASSFQRTTYEQYF	TGCGCCAGCAGTTTTCAGCGGACGACCTACGAGCAGTACTTC
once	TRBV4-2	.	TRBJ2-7	CASSQAFGTAYEQYF	TGTGCCAGCAGCCAGGCCTTCGGGACGGCATACGAGCAGTACTTC
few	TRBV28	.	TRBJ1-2	CASSLWVGNGYTF	TGTGCCAGCAGTTTATGGGTGGGAAACGGCTACACCTTC
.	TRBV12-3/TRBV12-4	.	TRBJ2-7	CASSFGDWNEQYF	TGTGCCAGCAGTTTCGGGGACTGGAACGAGCAGTACTTC
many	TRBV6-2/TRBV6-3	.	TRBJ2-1	CASTNRESNEQFF	TGTGCCAGCACGAACAGGGAAAGCAATGAGCAGTTCTTC
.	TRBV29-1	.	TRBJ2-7	CSVVLVSAYEQYF	TGCAGCGTTGTCCTGGTTTCAGCCTACGAGCAGTACTTC
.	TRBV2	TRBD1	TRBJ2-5	CASREDRGETQYF	TGTGCCAGCAGAGAGGACAGGGGTGAGACCCAGTACTTC
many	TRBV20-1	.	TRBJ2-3	CSARDEGSIFTDTQYF	TGCAGTGCTAGAGATGAGGGCAGCATATTCACAGATACGCAGTATTTT
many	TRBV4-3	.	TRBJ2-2	CASSQERHRETGELFF	TGCGCCAGCAGCCAAGAGAGGCACAGGGAAACCGGGGAGCTGTTTTTT
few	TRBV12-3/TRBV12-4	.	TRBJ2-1	CASSLDTDYNEQFF	TGTGCCAGCAGTTTGGACACGGACTACAATGAGCAGTTCTTC
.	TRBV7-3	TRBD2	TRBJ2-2	CASSLNSGGAGELFF	TGTGCCAGCAGCTTAAATAGCGGGGGGGCCGGGGAGCTGTTTTTT
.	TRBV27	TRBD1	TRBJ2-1	CASSPWTGDGNEQFF	TGTGCCAGCAGTCCGTGGACAGGGGACGGGAATGAGCAGTTCTTC
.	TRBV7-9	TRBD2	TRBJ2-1	CASSLVGREGLYNEQFF	TGTGCCAGCAGCTTAGTTGGCCGGGAGGGCCTCTACAATGAGCAGTTCTTC
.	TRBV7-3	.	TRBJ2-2	CASSLHGTGELFF	TGTGCCAGCAGCTTGCACGGCACCGGGGAGCTGTTTTTT
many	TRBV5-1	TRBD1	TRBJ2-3	CASSPDRGQDTQYF	TGCGCCAGCAGCCCGGACAGGGGGCAGGATACGCAGTATTTT
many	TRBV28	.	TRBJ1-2	CASSSQTGYGYTF	TGTGCCAGCAGTTCGCAAACGGGGTATGGCTACACCTTC
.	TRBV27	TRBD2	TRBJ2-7	CASSYRLSRTSSPYEQYF	TGTGCCAGCAGTTATCGACTCTCGCGGACTAGCAGCCCCTACGAGCAGTACTTC
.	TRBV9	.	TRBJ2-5	CASSVGGAQEETQYF	TGTGCCAGCAGCGTAGGAGGAGCGCAGGAAGAGACCCAGTACTTC
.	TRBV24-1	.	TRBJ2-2	CATSDTGSGTGELFF	TGTGCCACCAGTGATACCGGGAGCGGAACCGGGGAGCTGTTTTTT
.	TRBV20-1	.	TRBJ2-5	CSALPQETQYF	TGCAGTGCTCTACCTCAAGAGACCCAGTACTTC
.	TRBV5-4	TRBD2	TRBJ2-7	CASSHPGLASGEQYF	TGTGCCAGCAGCCATCCAGGACTAGCGAGCGGCGAGCAGTACTTC
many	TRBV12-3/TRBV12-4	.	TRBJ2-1	CASSSTSEQFF	TGTGCCAGCAGTTCCACGAGTGAGCAGTTCTTC
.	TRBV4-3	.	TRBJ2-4	CASSQVLSDHIQYF	TGCGCCAGCAGCCAAGTTCTTAGCGACCACATTCAGTACTTC